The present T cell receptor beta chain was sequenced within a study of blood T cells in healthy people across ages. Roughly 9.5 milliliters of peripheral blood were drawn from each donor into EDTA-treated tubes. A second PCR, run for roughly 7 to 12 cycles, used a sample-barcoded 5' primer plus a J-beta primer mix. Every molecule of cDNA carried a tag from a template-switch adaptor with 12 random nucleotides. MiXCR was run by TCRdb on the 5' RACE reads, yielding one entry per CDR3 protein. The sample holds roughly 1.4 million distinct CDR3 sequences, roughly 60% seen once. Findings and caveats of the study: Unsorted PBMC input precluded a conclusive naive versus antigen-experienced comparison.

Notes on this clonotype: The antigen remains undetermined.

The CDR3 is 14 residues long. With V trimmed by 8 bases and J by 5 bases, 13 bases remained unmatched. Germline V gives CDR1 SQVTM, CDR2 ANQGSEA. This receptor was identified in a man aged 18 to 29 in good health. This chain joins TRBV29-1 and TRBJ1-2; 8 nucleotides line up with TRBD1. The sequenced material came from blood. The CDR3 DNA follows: TGCAGCACCGGACAGGGATTATATGAATATGGCTACACCTTC. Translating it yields CSTGQGLYEYGYTF.